This passage covers 23 T cell receptor beta chains from one sample sequenced in a study of T-cell memory formation after mild COVID-19. TCRdb passed the 5' RACE reads through MiXCR, listing each CDR3 protein once. The sample includes about 340,000 distinct CDR3 sequences, 20% to 25% of them seen just once. Source material: PBMCs or a T cell subset sorted from them (not recorded which). These receptors were taken from a young man who had mild COVID-19 (a few samples of this study predate the infection). Cell type and time point are not known.

V is TRBV20-1 and J is TRBJ2-1; 14 bases are a match to TRBD2. Germline-derived CDR1 and CDR2 are DFQATT and SNEGSKA (reference sequence). This CDR3 comprises 15 residues. Losses at the gene ends were 6 bases for V and 4 bases for J; bases not matched to a gene: 5. CDR3 in amino acids: CSARLAGGPYNEQFF. In nucleotides, the CDR3 is TGCAGTGCGAGACTAGCGGGGGGGCCTTACAATGAGCAGTTCTTC.

CDR3 coding DNA: TGTGCCAGCAGCCAGGGGAAGCCGGACGGCTATGGCTACACCTTC. Amino acids: CASSQGKPDGYGYTF. J is TRBJ1-2 and V is TRBV3-1; D is unclear. V shed 3 bases and J shed 4 bases, with 15 bases lying between them. The CDR3 spans 15 residues. CDR1 and CDR2 from the germline V gene are LGHDT and YNNKEL (reference sequence). Combining the CDR3 with reference TRBV3-1 and TRBJ1-2 gives the whole variable domain DTAVSQTPKYLVTQMGNDKSIKCEQNLGHDTMYWYKQDSKKFLKIMFSYNNKELIINETVPNRFSPKSPDKAHLNLHINSLELGDSAVYFCASSQGKPDGYGYTFGSGTRLTVV.

Only a few counts were recorded for this clonotype. The chain has TRBV18 and TRBJ1-1; D might be TRBD1 (6 bases). This CDR3 region has 13 residues. Germline CDR1 KGHSH, CDR2 LQKENI. Trimming removed 3 bases from V and 11 bases from J, with 16 bases in between. The CDR3 DNA sequence: TGTGCCAGCTCACCCTCGGACAGCCGAGGGGCTTTCTTT. Protein sequence: CASSPSDSRGAFF. The full variable domain, its missing parts supplied by reference TRBV18 and TRBJ1-1, is NAGVMQNPRHLVRRRGQEARLRCSPMKGHSHVYWYRQLPEEGLKFMVYLQKENIIDESGMPKERFSAEFPKEGPSILRIQQVVRGDSAAYFCASSPSDSRGAFFGQGTRLTVV.

This clonotype was counted a few times. J is TRBJ1-1 and V is TRBV4-2; possibly TRBD1 for D (5 bases). Per the germline V gene, CDR1 is LGHNA and CDR2 is YNFKEQ. CDR3 length: 13 amino acids. The germline V and J ends were trimmed by 7 bases and 1 base, with 10 bases remaining between them. Here the CDR3 reads CASIRDGNTEAFF. DNA of the CDR3: TGTGCCAGCATCCGGGACGGGAACACTGAAGCTTTCTTT.

This clonotype was counted once. The chain carries TRBV20-1 and TRBJ1-2; D not resolved. The germline V gene encodes CDR1 DFQATT and CDR2 SNEGSKA (reference sequence). The CDR3 spans 13 residues. V dropped 4 bases and J dropped 2 bases, with 11 bases sitting between them. The CDR3 loop reads CSATLSGNYGYTF. The CDR3 nucleotides are TGCAGTGCTACCTTATCAGGAAACTATGGCTACACCTTC.

The genes are TRBV20-1 and TRBJ2-5, with TRBD2 matching over 14 bases. Germline V gives CDR1 DFQATT, CDR2 SNEGSKA (reference sequence). There are 15 residues in the CDR3. Trimming took 6 bases from V and 4 from J; bases not matched to a gene: 7. CDR3 sequence reads: CSARLAGGPGETQYF. The CDR3 nucleotides read TGCAGTGCCCGACTAGCGGGGGGGCCGGGAGAGACCCAGTACTTC.

The chain is built from TRBV18 and TRBJ1-1; D is unclear. The germline gives CDR1 KGHSH, CDR2 LQKENI. Trimming pared 1 base from V and 3 bases from J, leaving 9 bases between. The length of the CDR3 is 14 residues. CDR3 protein: CASSPQAPDTEAFF. The CDR3 DNA reads as TGTGCCAGCTCACCACAGGCCCCGGACACTGAAGCTTTCTTT.

This clonotype has more than one count but fewer than ten. The chain recombines TRBV4-1 with TRBJ1-6, with 10 bases fitting TRBD1. J was trimmed by 8 bases and V by 3 bases; bases with no gene match: 4. The CDR3 extends over 15 amino acids. The germline gives CDR1 MGHRA, CDR2 YSYEKL. CDR3 protein: CASSQDRGADSPLHF. The CDR3 DNA reads as TGCGCCAGCAGCCAGGACAGGGGGGCGGATTCACCCCTCCACTTT.

The chain couples TRBV6-5 to TRBJ1-4, with D possibly matching TRBD1 (5 bases). This CDR3 is 15 amino acids long. V lost 6 bases to trimming and J lost 5 bases, with 16 bases between them. CDR1 MNHEY and CDR2 SVGAGI come from the germline V gene. CDR3 sequence reads: CASSEAGRDNEKLFF. CDR3 nucleotides: TGTGCCAGCAGCGAAGCAGGGAGAGACAATGAAAAACTGTTTTTT.

At least ten counts were recorded for this clonotype. The chain has TRBV15 and TRBJ2-3, with a tentative D call TRBD2 (6 bases). V lost 1 base and J lost 2, with 10 bases in between. The CDR3 loop spans 15 amino acids. The germline V gene encodes CDR1 LNHNV and CDR2 YYDKDF (reference sequence). CDR3 protein: CATSRVSGNTDTQYF. The CDR3 nucleotides read TGTGCCACCAGCAGAGTTAGCGGTAACACAGATACGCAGTATTTT.

V usage is TRBV7-7 and J usage is TRBJ2-5; no definite D call. This CDR3 has 12 amino acids. Trimming took off 2 bases at V and 5 bases at J, with 6 bases between the two ends. CDR1 is SSHAT and CDR2 is FNYEAQ in the germline V gene (reference sequence). Written as DNA, the CDR3 is TGTGCCAGCAGCTTAATTCTGGAGACCCAGTACTTC. It translates to CASSLILETQYF.

This clonotype was detected only a few times. This chain links TRBV29-1 with TRBJ2-7; 8 nucleotides match TRBD1. This CDR3 is built from 13 residues. V shed 7 bases and J 7 bases; nucleotides not matched to a gene: 12. Germline V CDR1 and CDR2: SQVTM, ANQGSEA. The CDR3 nucleotides are TGCAGCGCGGAAGATGGCAGGGGGCCAGAGCAGTACTTC. This sequence encodes CSAEDGRGPEQYF.

The chain couples TRBV30 to TRBJ1-2, with D perhaps TRBD1 (6 bases). Per the germline V gene, CDR1 is GTSNPN and CDR2 is SVGIG (reference sequence). This CDR3 spans 13 amino acids. V lost 3 bases, J lost 8 bases, and 16 bases lay in between. The CDR3: CAWSDAGARGYTF. The CDR3 coding sequence is TGTGCCTGGAGCGACGCGGGGGCCCGGGGCTACACCTTC.

CDR3 sequence reads: CDLTGARNQETQYF. The CDR3 nucleotides read TGTGATTTAACAGGGGCCAGAAACCAAGAGACCCAGTACTTC. V usage is TRBV6-9 and J usage is TRBJ2-5; 7 positions agree with TRBD1. CDR1 MNHGY and CDR2 SVAAGI come from the germline V gene. The CDR3 extends over 14 amino acids.

The CDR3 loop is CASSQDFNSPLHF. In nucleotides, the CDR3 is TGTGCCAGCAGCCAAGACTTTAATTCACCCCTCCACTTT. The genes are TRBV7-3 and TRBJ1-6; D is ambiguous. CDR1 is SGHTA and CDR2 is FQGTGA in the germline V gene. Deletions cut 5 bases from V and 6 bases from J, with 8 bases between. The CDR3 contains 13 residues.

The V call is TRBV5-5, the J call TRBJ1-6; D may be TRBD1 (5 bases). In germline, CDR1 is SGHKS, CDR2 YYEKEE (reference sequence). The CDR3 runs 16 residues. V was cut by 1 base and J by 8 bases, with 16 bases left in between. CDR3 bases: TGTGCCAGCAGCTTGTCTCCGGGAGGGGAATATTCACCCCTCCACTTT. Translated: CASSLSPGGEYSPLHF.

This clonotype has a handful of counts. The rearrangement links TRBV20-1 to TRBJ1-2; maybe TRBD1 (6 bases). With 6 bases removed from V and 2 bases from J, the gap between germline ends came to 10 bases. CDR1 is DFQATT, CDR2 SNEGSKA, per germline (reference sequence). This CDR3 contains 12 residues. Here the CDR3 reads CSAVGGNYGYTF. As DNA, the CDR3 is TGCAGTGCCGTAGGGGGGAACTATGGCTACACCTTC.

CDR3 DNA: TGTGCCAGCAGCCAAGGATTCAGGGGGCAAGGAGAGACCCAGTACTTC. It specifies CASSQGFRGQGETQYF. V is TRBV3-1 and J is TRBJ2-5; 8 nucleotides match TRBD1. CDR3 length: 16 amino acids. Germline V lookup: CDR1 LGHDT, CDR2 YNNKEL (reference sequence). Losses at the gene ends were 1 base for V and 4 bases for J; bases not matched to a gene: 8.

This clonotype occurred a few times. This chain links TRBV5-1 with TRBJ2-7; 9 bases are shared with TRBD1. This CDR3 comprises 13 residues. Losses at the gene ends were 0 bases for V and 6 bases for J; bases not matched to a gene: 1. Germline lookup yields CDR1 SGHRS and CDR2 YFSETQ. CDR3 residues: CASSLGDRAEQYV. In nucleotides, the CDR3 is TGCGCCAGCAGCTTGGGGGACAGGGCCGAGCAGTACGTC.

Only a few counts were recorded for this clonotype. The chain carries TRBV20-1 and TRBJ1-2; D is undetermined. Per the germline V gene, CDR1 is DFQATT and CDR2 is SNEGSKA (reference sequence). Between the trimmed V and J ends, which lost 2 bases and 8 bases, there was a span of 15 bases. The CDR3 spans 13 residues. CDR3: CSARFNSGDGYTF. The CDR3 DNA is TGCAGTGCTAGATTCAACTCCGGAGACGGCTACACCTTC.

This clonotype was seen a few times. The rearrangement links TRBV9 to TRBJ2-7, with D perhaps TRBD1 (6 bases). The CDR3 extends over 16 amino acids. Trimming took 0 bases from V and 0 from J, leaving 13 bases between them. The germline V gene has CDR1 SGDLS and CDR2 YYNGEE. CDR3 DNA: TGTGCCAGCAGCGTAGCTCAGGGGAGTGCCTCCTACGAGCAGTACTTC. Protein product: CASSVAQGSASYEQYF. The whole variable domain, filled in from reference TRBV9 and TRBJ2-7, reads DSGVTQTPKHLITATGQRVTLRCSPRSGDLSVYWYQQSLDQGLQFLIQYYNGEERAKGNILERFSAQQFPDLHSELNLSSLELGDSALYFCASSVAQGSASYEQYFGPGTRLTVT.

In this sample, this clonotype turned up a few times. This chain joins TRBV7-8 and TRBJ1-5, with D possibly TRBD1 on 5 matching bases. The CDR3 runs 14 residues. Germline V lookup: CDR1 SGHVS, CDR2 FQNEAQ. Trimming shortened V by 5 bases and J by 5 bases, and 13 bases separated the two germline ends. The CDR3 sequence: CASSQGQTDQPQHF. The CDR3, as DNA: TGTGCCAGCAGCCAAGGCCAGACAGATCAGCCCCAGCATTTT.

The chain links TRBV6-5 to TRBJ2-3, with D possibly called TRBD1 or TRBD2 (6 bases each). V was trimmed by 6 bases and J by 4 bases, leaving 20 bases between them. CDR1 is MNHEY, CDR2 SVGAGI, per germline. The CDR3 covers 16 residues. CDR3 in amino acids: CASSPSLTGGADTQYF. The CDR3 coding sequence is TGTGCCAGCAGCCCAAGCCTGACAGGAGGGGCAGATACGCAGTATTTT.